This TCR beta chain was found in a study of shared clonotypes between healthy human individuals. Overall study results and limits: A handful of donors held around 5% of naive CD4 clonotypes in common. An effect of sequencing depth on clonotype sharing among donors was expected.

Naive CD8 cells lacked CD45RO and underwent positive selection for CCR7, leaving out terminally differentiated effector memory CD45RA+ cells. CDR3 size: 17 residues. Losses at the gene ends were 4 bases for V and 0 bases for J; bases not matched to a gene: 10. Germline CDR1 SGHDT, CDR2 YYEEEE. Assay execution took place at the deep level. Only in-frame clones appear in the TCRdb table, and some are missing; sequencing was by immunoSEQ multiplex PCR. The sample contains under 1 million clones, around 96% of which appear only once. About this clone: Its antigen is unidentified.

Material for sequencing was naive CD8+ T cells sorted from blood. The chain has TRBV5-6 and TRBJ2-1, with 7 bases identical to TRBD2. This TCR derives from a man aged 25 to 40 in good health. CDR3 region: CASSASGTTSSYNEQFF. In DNA, the CDR3 is TGTGCCAGCAGCGCCTCCGGGACTACTAGCTCCTACAATGAGCAGTTCTTC.